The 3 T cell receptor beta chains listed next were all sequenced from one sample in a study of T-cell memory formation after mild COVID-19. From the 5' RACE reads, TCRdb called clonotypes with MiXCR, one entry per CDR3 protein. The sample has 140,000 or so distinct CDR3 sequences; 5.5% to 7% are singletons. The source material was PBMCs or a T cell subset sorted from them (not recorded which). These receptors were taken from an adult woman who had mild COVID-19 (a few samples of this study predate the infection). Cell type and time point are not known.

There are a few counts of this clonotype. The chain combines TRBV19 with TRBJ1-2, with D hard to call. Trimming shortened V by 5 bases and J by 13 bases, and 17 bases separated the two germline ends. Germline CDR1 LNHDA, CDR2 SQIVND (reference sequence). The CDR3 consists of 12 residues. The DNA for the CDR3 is TGTGCCAGTAGTCCACGGACCGGGAAAGGCACCTTC. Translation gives CASSPRTGKGTF.

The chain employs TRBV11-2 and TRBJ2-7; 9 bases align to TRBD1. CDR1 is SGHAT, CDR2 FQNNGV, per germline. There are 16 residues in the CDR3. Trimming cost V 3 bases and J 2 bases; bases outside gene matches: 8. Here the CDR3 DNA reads TGTGCCAGCAGCTTTAAGTACGGGACAGGGCCCTACGAGCAGTACTTC. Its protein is CASSFKYGTGPYEQYF.

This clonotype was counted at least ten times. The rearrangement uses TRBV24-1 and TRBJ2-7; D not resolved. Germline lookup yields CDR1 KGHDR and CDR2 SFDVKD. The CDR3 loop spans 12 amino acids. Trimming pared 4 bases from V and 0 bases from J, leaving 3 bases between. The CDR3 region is CATSDNSYEQYF. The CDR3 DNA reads TGTGCCACCAGTGACAACTCCTACGAGCAGTACTTC.